The rows below give T cell receptor beta chains drawn from one sample of a study of T cell responses to AZD1222 COVID-19 vaccine. Libraries were prepared by immunoSEQ multiplex PCR; TCRdb keeps only in-frame clonotypes and omits some of them. The data contain roughly 80,000 clones, 75% to 95% of them singletons. The specimen was peripheral blood, collected on day 0 of MenACWY control vaccination. The receptor source for this set is an adult in good health. The CDR3 runs from the conserved cysteine through the conserved F or W. A D gene is named only where the DNA matches it firmly. Some rows have no size entry. The others give once, few or many, or a class for an expanded clone.

clone size: .; CDR3 length: 14; V gene: TRBV5-1; D gene: .; J gene: TRBJ1-4; CDR3 DNA: TGCGCCAGCAGCGTCACGACAACTAATGAAAAACTGTTTTTT; CDR3 protein: CASSVTTTNEKLFF
clone size: .; CDR3 length: 17; V gene: TRBV4-1; D gene: .; J gene: TRBJ2-7; CDR3 DNA: TGCGCCAGCAGCCCCCGAGAGACCGCGGGAAGCCCCCACGAGCAGTACTTC; CDR3 protein: CASSPRETAGSPHEQYF
clone size: .; CDR3 length: 14; V gene: TRBV6-5; D gene: TRBD2; J gene: TRBJ2-7; CDR3 DNA: TGTGCCAGCAGCAGCGGGATGTTCCTCTACGAGCAGTACTTC; CDR3 protein: CASSSGMFLYEQYF
clone size: .; CDR3 length: 14; V gene: TRBV18; D gene: .; J gene: TRBJ2-2; CDR3 DNA: TGTGCCAGCTCACGGGACTCCAACACCGGGGAGCTGTTTTTT; CDR3 protein: CASSRDSNTGELFF
clone size: .; CDR3 length: 16; V gene: TRBV5-1; D gene: TRBD1; J gene: TRBJ2-3; CDR3 DNA: TGCGCCAGCACCCCTTTGGGGGACAGAATCACAGATACGCAGTATTTT; CDR3 protein: CASTPLGDRITDTQYF
clone size: once; CDR3 length: 13; V gene: TRBV30; D gene: .; J gene: TRBJ2-7; CDR3 DNA: TGTGCCTGGAGTCGACCGGGGCCCGGCGAGCAGTACTTC; CDR3 protein: CAWSRPGPGEQYF
clone size: .; CDR3 length: 14; V gene: TRBV27; D gene: TRBD1; J gene: TRBJ1-1; CDR3 DNA: TGTGCCAGCAGTCCTCGGACAGGGAACACTGAAGCTTTCTTT; CDR3 protein: CASSPRTGNTEAFF
clone size: few; CDR3 length: 14; V gene: TRBV9; D gene: .; J gene: TRBJ2-7; CDR3 DNA: TGTGCCAGCAGCGAGCTAGGTAGAAATGGCGAGCAGTACTTC; CDR3 protein: CASSELGRNGEQYF
clone size: .; CDR3 length: 20; V gene: TRBV4-3; D gene: TRBD1; J gene: TRBJ1-1; CDR3 DNA: TGCGCCAGCAGCCAAGATCCGGCAGGGGGTGCCTCTAGTGCGAACACTGAAGCTTTCTTT; CDR3 protein: CASSQDPAGGASSANTEAFF
clone size: once; CDR3 length: 14; V gene: TRBV27; D gene: .; J gene: TRBJ2-3; CDR3 DNA: TGTGCCAGCAGTTTACTGGGTCGCACAGATACGCAGTATTTT; CDR3 protein: CASSLLGRTDTQYF
clone size: .; CDR3 length: 13; V gene: TRBV29-1; D gene: TRBD1; J gene: TRBJ1-1; CDR3 DNA: TGCAGCGGTCTCCACAGGGGAGCCACTGAAGCTTTCTTT; CDR3 protein: CSGLHRGATEAFF
clone size: .; CDR3 length: 17; V gene: TRBV29-1; D gene: .; J gene: TRBJ2-2; CDR3 DNA: TGCAGCGTTGGTACTTTTTGGGGGGCCCAGGGGGCCGGGGAGCTGTTTTTT; CDR3 protein: CSVGTFWGAQGAGELFF
clone size: .; CDR3 length: 16; V gene: TRBV9; D gene: .; J gene: TRBJ1-3; CDR3 DNA: TGTGCCAGCAGCGCCCACGGGAGGGGATCTGGAAACACCATATATTTT; CDR3 protein: CASSAHGRGSGNTIYF
clone size: few; CDR3 length: 15; V gene: TRBV9; D gene: .; J gene: TRBJ1-1; CDR3 DNA: TGTGCCAGCAGCGTAGGGTCCCTAGGGAACACTGAAGCTTTCTTT; CDR3 protein: CASSVGSLGNTEAFF
clone size: once; CDR3 length: 15; V gene: TRBV2; D gene: .; J gene: TRBJ2-7; CDR3 DNA: TGTGCCAGCAGTGAAGGAATAGCGGCGCCCTACGAGCAGTACTTC; CDR3 protein: CASSEGIAAPYEQYF
clone size: .; CDR3 length: 15; V gene: TRBV10-3; D gene: .; J gene: TRBJ1-4; CDR3 DNA: TGTGCCATCAGTGAGCTGGACGGGGGAAGGGAAAAACTGTTTTTT; CDR3 protein: CAISELDGGREKLFF
clone size: few; CDR3 length: 13; V gene: TRBV12-3/TRBV12-4; D gene: .; J gene: TRBJ1-4; CDR3 DNA: TGTGCCAGTGCTATACAGGGACGTGAAAAACTGTTTTTT; CDR3 protein: CASAIQGREKLFF
clone size: .; CDR3 length: 14; V gene: TRBV30; D gene: .; J gene: TRBJ2-2; CDR3 DNA: TGTGCCTGGACCCCGAAAAGTTCGCCCGGGGAGCTGTTTTTT; CDR3 protein: CAWTPKSSPGELFF
clone size: .; CDR3 length: 16; V gene: TRBV6-2/TRBV6-3; D gene: .; J gene: TRBJ2-6; CDR3 DNA: TGTGCCAGCAGTCACTTCGGGAACTCTGGGGCCAACGTCCTGACTTTC; CDR3 protein: CASSHFGNSGANVLTF
clone size: once; CDR3 length: 15; V gene: TRBV27; D gene: TRBD1; J gene: TRBJ1-1; CDR3 DNA: TGTGCCAGCCGAGCGGGGACAGGGGGCAACACTGAAGCTTTCTTT; CDR3 protein: CASRAGTGGNTEAFF
clone size: .; CDR3 length: 13; V gene: TRBV9; D gene: .; J gene: TRBJ2-5; CDR3 DNA: TGTGCCAGCAGCGTAGTGGGGGAAGAGACCCAGTACTTC; CDR3 protein: CASSVVGEETQYF
clone size: .; CDR3 length: 15; V gene: TRBV19; D gene: TRBD1; J gene: TRBJ1-5; CDR3 DNA: TGTGCCAGCAGAGAAGACAGGGGGGGCAATCAGCCCCAGCATTTT; CDR3 protein: CASREDRGGNQPQHF
clone size: .; CDR3 length: 15; V gene: TRBV5-5; D gene: TRBD1; J gene: TRBJ1-1; CDR3 DNA: TGTGCCAGCAGCTTGGCCCAAGGGGGCACCACTGAAGCTTTCTTT; CDR3 protein: CASSLAQGGTTEAFF
clone size: .; CDR3 length: 12; V gene: TRBV7-3; D gene: .; J gene: TRBJ1-2; CDR3 DNA: TGTGCCAGCAGCTTAACTGGTTCGGGCTACACCTTC; CDR3 protein: CASSLTGSGYTF
clone size: .; CDR3 length: 14; V gene: TRBV28; D gene: TRBD2; J gene: TRBJ2-7; CDR3 DNA: TGTGCCAGCGGACTAGCGGGAGTTACCTACGAGCAGTACTTC; CDR3 protein: CASGLAGVTYEQYF
clone size: .; CDR3 length: 14; V gene: TRBV5-4; D gene: .; J gene: TRBJ1-2; CDR3 DNA: TGTGCCAGCAGCACCGAGGGACCCTCCTTGGGCTACACCTTC; CDR3 protein: CASSTEGPSLGYTF
clone size: .; CDR3 length: 12; V gene: TRBV10-2; D gene: .; J gene: TRBJ2-7; CDR3 DNA: TGCGCCAGCAGTGACCAGACCTACGAGCAGTACTTC; CDR3 protein: CASSDQTYEQYF
clone size: .; CDR3 length: 12; V gene: TRBV7-2; D gene: .; J gene: TRBJ2-7; CDR3 DNA: TGTGCCAGCAGCCCTAGCTCCTACGAGCAGTACTTC; CDR3 protein: CASSPSSYEQYF
clone size: .; CDR3 length: 15; V gene: TRBV5-1; D gene: TRBD1; J gene: TRBJ1-4; CDR3 DNA: TGCGCCAGCAGCTCCGGACAGGGAGTCAATGAAAAACTGTTTTTT; CDR3 protein: CASSSGQGVNEKLFF
clone size: .; CDR3 length: 19; V gene: TRBV7-9; D gene: TRBD2; J gene: TRBJ2-7; CDR3 DNA: TGTGCCAGCAGCTTAGCGGAGTTGAGGACTAGCGGGAGAAGGTACGAGCAGTACTTC; CDR3 protein: CASSLAELRTSGRRYEQYF
clone size: .; CDR3 length: 13; V gene: TRBV29-1; D gene: .; J gene: TRBJ1-4; CDR3 DNA: TGCAGCGTTGATCGGCAGGGTGGTGAAAAACTGTTTTTT; CDR3 protein: CSVDRQGGEKLFF
clone size: .; CDR3 length: 15; V gene: TRBV5-6; D gene: .; J gene: TRBJ1-2; CDR3 DNA: TGTGCCAGCAGCACCGGCGGGCGGGTGGGCTATGGCTACACCTTC; CDR3 protein: CASSTGGRVGYGYTF
clone size: .; CDR3 length: 12; V gene: TRBV6-5; D gene: TRBD1; J gene: TRBJ1-2; CDR3 DNA: TGTGCCAGCGGACAGGGGGCGCGAGGCTACACCTTC; CDR3 protein: CASGQGARGYTF
clone size: once; CDR3 length: 14; V gene: TRBV7-3; D gene: .; J gene: TRBJ1-1; CDR3 DNA: TGTGCCAGCAGCCCCTCTGCCCTTGAAGTTGAAGCTTTCTTT; CDR3 protein: CASSPSALEVEAFF
clone size: .; CDR3 length: 12; V gene: TRBV12-3/TRBV12-4; D gene: .; J gene: TRBJ2-1; CDR3 DNA: TGTGCCAGCAGTTTCCGACCAGTTGAGCAGTTCTTC; CDR3 protein: CASSFRPVEQFF
clone size: .; CDR3 length: 14; V gene: TRBV28; D gene: .; J gene: TRBJ2-5; CDR3 DNA: TGTGCCAGCAGCTCCGGGACGGTGAAAGAGACCCAGTACTTC; CDR3 protein: CASSSGTVKETQYF
clone size: .; CDR3 length: 16; V gene: TRBV18; D gene: .; J gene: TRBJ2-3; CDR3 DNA: TGTGCCAGCTCACCATCCGCCGGGGGAGTGCCAGATACGCAGTATTTT; CDR3 protein: CASSPSAGGVPDTQYF
clone size: .; CDR3 length: 14; V gene: TRBV29-1; D gene: TRBD2; J gene: TRBJ2-1; CDR3 DNA: TGCAGCGTCATAGCGGGAGCAGGTGGTAATGAGCAGTTCTTC; CDR3 protein: CSVIAGAGGNEQFF
clone size: .; CDR3 length: 13; V gene: TRBV28; D gene: .; J gene: TRBJ1-5; CDR3 DNA: TGTGCCAGCAGTTTTCGGTTTGAGCAGCCCCAGCATTTT; CDR3 protein: CASSFRFEQPQHF
clone size: .; CDR3 length: 12; V gene: TRBV7-2; D gene: TRBD2; J gene: TRBJ2-2; CDR3 DNA: TGTGCCAGCAGGGGAGGGACCGGGGAGCTGTTTTTT; CDR3 protein: CASRGGTGELFF
clone size: .; CDR3 length: 10; V gene: TRBV2; D gene: .; J gene: TRBJ2-1; CDR3 DNA: TGTGCCAGCAACTTCAATGAGCAGTTCTTC; CDR3 protein: CASNFNEQFF
clone size: .; CDR3 length: 16; V gene: TRBV6-5; D gene: .; J gene: TRBJ1-6; CDR3 DNA: TGTGCCAGCAGTTACAAGTCTACCCTCCCCAATTCACCCCTCCACTTT; CDR3 protein: CASSYKSTLPNSPLHF
clone size: few; CDR3 length: 15; V gene: TRBV5-1; D gene: TRBD1; J gene: TRBJ2-5; CDR3 DNA: TGCGCCAGCAGCTTAGAGCCAGGGGGCCAAGAGACCCAGTACTTC; CDR3 protein: CASSLEPGGQETQYF
clone size: .; CDR3 length: 15; V gene: TRBV11-3; D gene: .; J gene: TRBJ2-1; CDR3 DNA: TGTGCCAGCAGCTCACAGGGGGGGGCCTACAATGAGCAGTTCTTC; CDR3 protein: CASSSQGGAYNEQFF
clone size: .; CDR3 length: 15; V gene: TRBV15; D gene: TRBD1; J gene: TRBJ2-7; CDR3 DNA: TGTGCCACCAGCAGAGGGGACAGGGTTTTGCGTGAGCAGTACTTC; CDR3 protein: CATSRGDRVLREQYF
clone size: .; CDR3 length: 13; V gene: TRBV30; D gene: .; J gene: TRBJ1-2; CDR3 DNA: TGTGCCTGGAGTGAGGCGGGGGACTATGGCTACACCTTC; CDR3 protein: CAWSEAGDYGYTF
clone size: .; CDR3 length: 14; V gene: TRBV5-1; D gene: .; J gene: TRBJ1-1; CDR3 DNA: TGCGCCAGCAGTTTCGGGACAATGAACACTGAAGCTTTCTTT; CDR3 protein: CASSFGTMNTEAFF
clone size: .; CDR3 length: 14; V gene: TRBV30; D gene: .; J gene: TRBJ1-1; CDR3 DNA: TGTGCCTGGAGTGTTAGGCAGCTGAACACTGAAGCTTTCTTT; CDR3 protein: CAWSVRQLNTEAFF
clone size: once; CDR3 length: 16; V gene: TRBV13; D gene: .; J gene: TRBJ2-5; CDR3 DNA: TGTGCCAGCAGTTCCCGGGGGACCTCGTACCAAGAGACCCAGTACTTC; CDR3 protein: CASSSRGTSYQETQYF
clone size: .; CDR3 length: 15; V gene: TRBV5-1; D gene: .; J gene: TRBJ1-1; CDR3 DNA: TGCGCCAGCAGCCGTTCGACACTGATGAACACTGAAGCTTTCTTT; CDR3 protein: CASSRSTLMNTEAFF
clone size: .; CDR3 length: 14; V gene: TRBV9; D gene: .; J gene: TRBJ1-2; CDR3 DNA: TGTGCCAGCAGCGTAGGATTGTCGGACGGCGGCTACACCTTC; CDR3 protein: CASSVGLSDGGYTF
clone size: .; CDR3 length: 15; V gene: TRBV6-1; D gene: .; J gene: TRBJ2-7; CDR3 DNA: TGTGCCAGCAGTGAACAAGGTACTATCTCCTACGAGCAGTACTTC; CDR3 protein: CASSEQGTISYEQYF
clone size: .; CDR3 length: 15; V gene: TRBV21-1; D gene: .; J gene: TRBJ1-2; CDR3 DNA: TGTGCCAGCAGCAAAGGAGACAGGGGAGACTATGGCTACACCTTC; CDR3 protein: CASSKGDRGDYGYTF
clone size: .; CDR3 length: 13; V gene: TRBV10-2; D gene: .; J gene: TRBJ2-1; CDR3 DNA: TGCGCCAGCAGTGAGTGGGGCGACAATGAGCAGTTCTTC; CDR3 protein: CASSEWGDNEQFF